These T cell receptor beta chains were read from a single sample in a study of cytomegalovirus exposure and HLA in healthy donors. The repertoire was sequenced with immunoSEQ multiplex PCR; TCRdb's copy has only in-frame clones and lacks some. The sample holds approximately 160,000 clones, approximately 80% seen once. Sequencing was carried out using PBMCs. The receptors stem from a middle-aged woman in good health and CMV-seropositive. Each CDR3 is given with its conserved first and last residue. A D gene is named only where the DNA matches it firmly.

10	TRBV28	TRBD2	CASGGGEQYF
17	TRBV27	-	CASSSSLVTSPKQPQHF
13	TRBV6-5	-	CASSLAEGAEQYF
15	TRBV9	TRBD1	CASNQGQGVTYGYTF
15	TRBV10-1	TRBD2	CASSDPSGGSDTQYF
16	TRBV10-2	TRBD2	CASSEWSSGGKETQYF
15	TRBV13	TRBD2	CASRKTTGGGYEQYF
13	TRBV5-4	TRBD1	CASTQTGGFGYTF
15	TRBV18	TRBD1	CASSPGTGGNQPQHF
16	TRBV30	-	CARTLKSRYSTDTQYF
15	TRBV4-1	TRBD1	CASSQRQGESETQYF
16	TRBV6-6	-	CASSYLQGSSYNEQFF
11	TRBV29-1	TRBD1	CSVATGREQYF
15	TRBV6-1	-	CASNKGVGPMNEQFF
13	TRBV7-2	-	CASRRIMNTEAFF
11	TRBV30	-	CAWSARGEQYF
14	TRBV6-5	TRBD2	CASSQTSGVYEQYF
16	TRBV7-2	TRBD1	CASSLVGTGSTDTQYF
12	TRBV9	-	CASSKGGTEAFF
12	TRBV30	-	CASSAGYYGYTF
14	TRBV7-2	-	CASSFTSTYNEQFF
14	TRBV6-5	TRBD2	CASQPGLANNEQFF
18	TRBV6-1	TRBD1	CASSAPETGSLPNEKLFF
15	TRBV7-2	TRBD2	CASSTLAGGPHEQFF
15	TRBV6-5	TRBD1	CASSKGGTGGHGYTF
15	TRBV6-5	TRBD2	CASSYQRGSYNEQFF
17	TRBV30	-	CAWSVLRTFLANTEAFF
14	TRBV29-1	-	CSVEDLRTGNEQFF
16	TRBV4-2	TRBD1	CASSQTPGQGRNTIYF
15	TRBV30	-	CAWSVKWAGNNEQFF
13	TRBV14	-	CASSLGSSGGYTF